This record covers a single T cell receptor (beta chain). Its antigen is not known. The source of the sample is a study of T cells after yellow fever vaccination. Findings and limits, study-wide: Faster peaking, at day 5 versus 15, marked a secondary response that was weaker. The presence of abundant clonotypes contaminating from the bulk population was possible in FACS-sorted repertoires. Clonotype sharing between CD4 and CD8 compartments was small. Most clones from primary vaccination resurfaced after the booster (approximately 97% CD4, about 91% CD8).

From germline, CDR1 is DFQATT and CDR2 SNEGSKA (reference sequence). V trimming: 3 bases; J trimming: 4 bases; junction bases outside the gene matches: 11. This CDR3 is built from 15 residues. TCRdb re-analysed the 5' RACE reads in MiXCR, keeping a single row per CDR3 protein. The table shows roughly 400,000 distinct CDR3 sequences, with approximately 18% occurring only once. Specimen: PBMCs, collected before the yellow fever booster vaccination. This chain uses TRBV20-1 with TRBJ2-5; TRBD1 aligns across 7 bases. This TCR came from a man aged 18 to 29 who received the YFV17D yellow fever vaccine. CDR3 loop: CSARSTQGIGETQYF. In DNA, the CDR3 is TGCAGTGCTAGGAGTACACAGGGGATTGGAGAGACCCAGTACTTC.